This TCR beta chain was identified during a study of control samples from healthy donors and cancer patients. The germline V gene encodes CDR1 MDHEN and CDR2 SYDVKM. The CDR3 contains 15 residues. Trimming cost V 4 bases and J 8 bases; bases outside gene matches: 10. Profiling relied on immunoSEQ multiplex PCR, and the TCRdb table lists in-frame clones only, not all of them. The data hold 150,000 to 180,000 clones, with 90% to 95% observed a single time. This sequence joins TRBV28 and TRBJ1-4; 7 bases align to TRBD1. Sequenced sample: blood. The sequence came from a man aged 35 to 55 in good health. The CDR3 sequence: CASSSRTGGSEKLFF. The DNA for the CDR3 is TGTGCCAGCAGTTCGAGGACAGGCGGCTCGGAAAAACTGTTTTTT.